This T cell receptor beta chain derives from a study of CD8+ T cells in alopecia areata. Background on the study: Treated patients received oral tofacitinib, 5 to 10 mg twice daily. Dosing spanned 6 to 18 months on tofacitinib, then 6 months off drug. General study results and limits: Normal scalp showed lower clonality than lesional scalp, especially alopecia totalis/universalis.

RNA was isolated and reverse transcribed to cDNA, the sequencing template. Sequencing was performed with immunoSEQ multiplex PCR; in TCRdb, only in-frame clones are kept and a portion is missing. The data hold tens of thousands of clones, with around 96% observed a single time. V was clipped by 5 bases and J by 2 bases; unmatched bases: 7. Germline CDR1 is SGHTA and CDR2 is FQGNSA. This CDR3 region has 16 residues. With respect to this clone: The antigen remains unidentified.

Sampling of alopecia areata patients yielded lesional scalp punch biopsies as well as peripheral blood. The source material was CD8+ T cells sorted from blood, sampled at week 0. This TCR derives from a human donor with alopecia areata. The rearrangement links TRBV7-2 to TRBJ2-5; the match to TRBD2 covers 11 bases. In nucleotides, the CDR3 is TGTGCCAGCAGCACACTAGCGGGGGCCCTTCAAGAGACCCAGTACTTC. It codes for CASSTLAGALQETQYF.